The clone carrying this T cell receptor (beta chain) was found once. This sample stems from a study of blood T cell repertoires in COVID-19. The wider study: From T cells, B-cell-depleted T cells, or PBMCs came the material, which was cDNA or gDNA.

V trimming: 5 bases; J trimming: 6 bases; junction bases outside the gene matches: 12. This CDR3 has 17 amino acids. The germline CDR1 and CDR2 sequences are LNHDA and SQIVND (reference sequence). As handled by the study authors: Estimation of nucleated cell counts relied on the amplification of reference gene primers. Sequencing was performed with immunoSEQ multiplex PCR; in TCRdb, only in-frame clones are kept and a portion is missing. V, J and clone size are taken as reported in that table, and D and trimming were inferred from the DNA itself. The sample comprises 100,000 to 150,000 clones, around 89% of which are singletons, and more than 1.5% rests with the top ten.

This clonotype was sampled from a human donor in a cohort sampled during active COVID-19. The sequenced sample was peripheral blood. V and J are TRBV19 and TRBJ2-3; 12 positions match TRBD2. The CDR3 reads CASSPIWTSGEGDTQYF. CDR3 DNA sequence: TGTGCCAGTAGTCCAATCTGGACTAGCGGGGAGGGGGATACGCAGTATTTT.